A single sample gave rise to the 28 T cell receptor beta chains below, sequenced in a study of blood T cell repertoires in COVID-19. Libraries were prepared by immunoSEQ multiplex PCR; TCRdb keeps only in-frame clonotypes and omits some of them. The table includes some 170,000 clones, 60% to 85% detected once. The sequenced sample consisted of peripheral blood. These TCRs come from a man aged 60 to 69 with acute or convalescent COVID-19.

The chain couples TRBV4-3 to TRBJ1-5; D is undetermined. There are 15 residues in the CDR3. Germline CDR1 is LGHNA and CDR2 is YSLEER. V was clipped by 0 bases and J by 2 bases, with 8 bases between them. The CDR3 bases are TGCGCCAGCAGCCAAGATTGGAGGGGCAATCAGCCCCAGCATTTT. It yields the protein CASSQDWRGNQPQHF.

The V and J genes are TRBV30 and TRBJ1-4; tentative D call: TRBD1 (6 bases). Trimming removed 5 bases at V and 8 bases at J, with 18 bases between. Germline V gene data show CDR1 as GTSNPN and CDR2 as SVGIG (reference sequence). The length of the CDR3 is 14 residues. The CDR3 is CAWASQGYREKLFF. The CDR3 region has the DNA TGTGCCTGGGCATCACAGGGTTATCGAGAAAAACTGTTTTTT.

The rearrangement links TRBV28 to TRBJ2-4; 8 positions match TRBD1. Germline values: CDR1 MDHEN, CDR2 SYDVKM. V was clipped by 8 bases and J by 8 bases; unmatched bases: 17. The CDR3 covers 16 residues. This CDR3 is CASPSQGAGGSDIQYF. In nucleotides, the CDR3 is TGTGCCAGCCCCTCCCAGGGGGCAGGGGGTAGTGACATTCAGTACTTC.

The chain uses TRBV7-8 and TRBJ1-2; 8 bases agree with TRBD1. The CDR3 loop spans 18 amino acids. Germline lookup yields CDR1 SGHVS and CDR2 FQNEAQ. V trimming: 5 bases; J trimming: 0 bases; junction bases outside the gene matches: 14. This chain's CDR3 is CASSVLVGTGHANYGYTF. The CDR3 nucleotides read TGTGCCAGCAGCGTTCTTGTTGGGACAGGACACGCTAACTATGGCTACACCTTC.

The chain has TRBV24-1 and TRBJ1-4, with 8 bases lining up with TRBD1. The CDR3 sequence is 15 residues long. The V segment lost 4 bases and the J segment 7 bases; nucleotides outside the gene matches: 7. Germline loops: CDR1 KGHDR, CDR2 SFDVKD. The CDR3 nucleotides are TGTGCCACCAGTGACGGACAGGGCATGGTTGAAAAACTGTTTTTT. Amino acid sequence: CATSDGQGMVEKLFF.

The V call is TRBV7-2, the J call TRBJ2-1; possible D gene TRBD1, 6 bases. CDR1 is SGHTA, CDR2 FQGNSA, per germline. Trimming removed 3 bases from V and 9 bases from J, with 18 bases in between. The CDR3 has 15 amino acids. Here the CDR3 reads CASSFGVRGEGEQFF. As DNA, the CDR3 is TGTGCCAGCAGCTTCGGGGTCAGGGGAGAGGGTGAGCAGTTCTTC.

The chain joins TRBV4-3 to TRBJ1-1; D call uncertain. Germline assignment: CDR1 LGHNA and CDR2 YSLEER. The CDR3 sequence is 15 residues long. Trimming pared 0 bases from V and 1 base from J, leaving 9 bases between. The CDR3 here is CASSQDQPGNTEAFF. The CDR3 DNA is TGCGCCAGCAGCCAAGACCAGCCGGGGAACACTGAAGCTTTCTTT.

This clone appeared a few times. This CDR3 reads CASSFLSGRRTDTQYF. The CDR3 DNA reads TGTGCCAGCAGCTTTCTTAGCGGGCGCCGCACAGATACGCAGTATTTT. The chain couples TRBV11-2 to TRBJ2-3, with TRBD2 identical over 7 bases. The V gene end was trimmed by 3 bases and the J gene end by 1 base; junction bases not matched to a gene: 7. Germline V CDR1 and CDR2: SGHAT, FQNNGV. The CDR3 spans 16 residues.

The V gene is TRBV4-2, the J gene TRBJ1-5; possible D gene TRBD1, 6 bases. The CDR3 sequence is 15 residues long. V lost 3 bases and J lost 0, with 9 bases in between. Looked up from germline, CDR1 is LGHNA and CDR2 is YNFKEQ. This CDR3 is CASSQTGYSNQPQHF. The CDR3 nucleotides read TGTGCCAGCAGCCAGACAGGTTATAGCAATCAGCCCCAGCATTTT.

The CDR3 DNA reads TGTGCCAGCAGCTTAGCAGGGGGCGAGTACGAGCAGTACTTC. Its protein is CASSLAGGEYEQYF. J is TRBJ2-7 and V is TRBV7-8, with 7 bases aligning to TRBD1. The junction had 3 bases not matched to a gene; V was cut back by 0 bases and J by 4 bases. The germline V gene encodes CDR1 SGHVS and CDR2 FQNEAQ. The CDR3 is 14 amino acids.

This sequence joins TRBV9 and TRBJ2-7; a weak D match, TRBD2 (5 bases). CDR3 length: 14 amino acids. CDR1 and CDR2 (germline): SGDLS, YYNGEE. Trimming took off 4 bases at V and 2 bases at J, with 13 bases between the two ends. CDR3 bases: TGTGCCAGCAGCCCCCCCGGGAATACCTACGAGCAGTACTTC. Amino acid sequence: CASSPPGNTYEQYF.

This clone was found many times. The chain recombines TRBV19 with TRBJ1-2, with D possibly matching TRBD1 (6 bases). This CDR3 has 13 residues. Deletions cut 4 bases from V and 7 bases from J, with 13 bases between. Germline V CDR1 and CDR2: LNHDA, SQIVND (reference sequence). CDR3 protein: CASSTTGTLGYTF. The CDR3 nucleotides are TGTGCCAGTAGTACCACAGGGACCCTTGGCTACACCTTC.

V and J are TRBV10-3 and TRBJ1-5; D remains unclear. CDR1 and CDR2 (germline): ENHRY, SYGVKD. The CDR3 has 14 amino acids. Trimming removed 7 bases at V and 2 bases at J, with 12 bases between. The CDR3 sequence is CAITDDGGNQPQHF. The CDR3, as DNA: TGTGCCATCACCGACGACGGAGGCAATCAGCCCCAGCATTTT.

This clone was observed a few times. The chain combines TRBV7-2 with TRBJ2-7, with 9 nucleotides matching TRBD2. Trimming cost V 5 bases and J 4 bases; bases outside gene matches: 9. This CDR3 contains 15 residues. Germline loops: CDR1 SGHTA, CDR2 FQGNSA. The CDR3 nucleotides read TGTGCCAGCAGCGGAGCGGCGGGGGGGCCATACGAGCAGTACTTC. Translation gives CASSGAAGGPYEQYF.

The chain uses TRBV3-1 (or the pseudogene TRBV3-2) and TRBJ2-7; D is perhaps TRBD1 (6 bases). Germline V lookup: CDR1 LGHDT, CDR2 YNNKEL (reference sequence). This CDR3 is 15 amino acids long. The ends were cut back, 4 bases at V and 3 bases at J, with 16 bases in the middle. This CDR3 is CASSLGVRGIYEQYF. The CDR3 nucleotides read TGTGCCAGCAGCCTCGGAGTTAGGGGGATCTACGAGCAGTACTTC.

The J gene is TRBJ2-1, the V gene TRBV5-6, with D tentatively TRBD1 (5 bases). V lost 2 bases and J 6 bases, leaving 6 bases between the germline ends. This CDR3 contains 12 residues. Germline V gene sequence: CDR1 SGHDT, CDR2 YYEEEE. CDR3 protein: CASSFTGNEQFF. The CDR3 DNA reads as TGTGCCAGCAGCTTTACAGGCAATGAGCAGTTCTTC.

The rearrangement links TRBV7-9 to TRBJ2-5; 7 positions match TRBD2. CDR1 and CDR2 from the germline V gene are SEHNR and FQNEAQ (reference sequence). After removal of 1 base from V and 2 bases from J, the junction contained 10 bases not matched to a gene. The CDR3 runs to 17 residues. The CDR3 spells CASSLGEGLLLQETQYF. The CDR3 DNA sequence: TGTGCCAGCAGCTTAGGGGAGGGCCTGCTCCTTCAAGAGACCCAGTACTTC.

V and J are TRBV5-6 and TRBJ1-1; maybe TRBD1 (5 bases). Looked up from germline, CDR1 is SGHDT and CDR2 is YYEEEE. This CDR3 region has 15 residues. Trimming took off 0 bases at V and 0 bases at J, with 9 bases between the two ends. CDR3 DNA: TGTGCCAGCAGCTTGGATGGGGGGATGAACACTGAAGCTTTCTTT. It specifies CASSLDGGMNTEAFF. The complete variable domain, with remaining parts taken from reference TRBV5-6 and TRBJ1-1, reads DAGVTQSPTHLIKTRGQQVTLRCSPKSGHDTVSWYQQALGQGPQFIFQYYEEEERQRGNFPDRFSGHQFPNYSSELNVNALLLGDSALYLCASSLDGGMNTEAFFGQGTRLTVV.

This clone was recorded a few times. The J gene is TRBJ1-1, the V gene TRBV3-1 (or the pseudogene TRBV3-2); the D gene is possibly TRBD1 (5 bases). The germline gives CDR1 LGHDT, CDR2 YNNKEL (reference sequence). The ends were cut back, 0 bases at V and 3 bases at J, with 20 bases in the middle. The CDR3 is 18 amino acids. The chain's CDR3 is CASSQDRLLWGGYTEAFF. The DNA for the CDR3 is TGTGCCAGCAGCCAAGATCGACTATTGTGGGGGGGGTACACTGAAGCTTTCTTT.

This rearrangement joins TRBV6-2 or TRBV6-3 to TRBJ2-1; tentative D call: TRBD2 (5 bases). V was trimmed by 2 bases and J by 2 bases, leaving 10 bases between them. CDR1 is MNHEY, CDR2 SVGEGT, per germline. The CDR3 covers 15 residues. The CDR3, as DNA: TGTGCCAGCAGTTACGAGGGTGCGACCTACAATGAGCAGTTCTTC. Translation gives CASSYEGATYNEQFF.

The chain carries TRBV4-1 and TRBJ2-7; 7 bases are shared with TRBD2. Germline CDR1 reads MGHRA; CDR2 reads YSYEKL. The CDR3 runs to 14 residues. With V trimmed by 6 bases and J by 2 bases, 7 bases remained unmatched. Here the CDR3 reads CASSLAESTYEQYF. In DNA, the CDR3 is TGCGCCAGCAGTCTAGCGGAATCAACCTACGAGCAGTACTTC.

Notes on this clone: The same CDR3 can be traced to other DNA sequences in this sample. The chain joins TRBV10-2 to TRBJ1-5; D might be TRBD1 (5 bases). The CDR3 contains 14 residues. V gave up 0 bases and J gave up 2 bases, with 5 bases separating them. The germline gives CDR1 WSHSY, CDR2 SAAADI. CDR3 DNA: TGCGCCAGCAGTGAGTCCAGGGGCAATCAGCCCCAGCATTTT. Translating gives CASSESRGNQPQHF.

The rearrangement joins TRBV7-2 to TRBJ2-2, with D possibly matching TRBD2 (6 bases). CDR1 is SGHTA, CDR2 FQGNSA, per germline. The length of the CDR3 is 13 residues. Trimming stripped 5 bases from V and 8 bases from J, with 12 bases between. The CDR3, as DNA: TGTGCCAGCAGCCCTTTCGGGGGAGGGGAGCTGTTTTTT. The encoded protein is CASSPFGGGELFF.

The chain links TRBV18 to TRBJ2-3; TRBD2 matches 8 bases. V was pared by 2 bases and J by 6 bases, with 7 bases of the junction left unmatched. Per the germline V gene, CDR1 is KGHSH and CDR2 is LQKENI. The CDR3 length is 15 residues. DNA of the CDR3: TGTGCCAGCTCACCAAACAGCGGGGGTGGGGATACGCAGTATTTT. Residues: CASSPNSGGGDTQYF.

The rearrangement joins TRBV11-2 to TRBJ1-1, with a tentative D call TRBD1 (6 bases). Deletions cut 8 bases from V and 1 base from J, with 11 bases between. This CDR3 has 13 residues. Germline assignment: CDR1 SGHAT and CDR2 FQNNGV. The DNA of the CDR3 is TGTGCCAGCCTTGGGGGGGCGAACACTGAAGCTTTCTTT. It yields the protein CASLGGANTEAFF.

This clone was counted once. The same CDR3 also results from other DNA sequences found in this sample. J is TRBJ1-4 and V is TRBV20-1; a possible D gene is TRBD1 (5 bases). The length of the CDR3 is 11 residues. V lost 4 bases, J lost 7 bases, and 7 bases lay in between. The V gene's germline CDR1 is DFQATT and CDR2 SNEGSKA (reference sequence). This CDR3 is CSAKRGEKLFF. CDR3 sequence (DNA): TGCAGTGCTAAAAGGGGTGAAAAACTGTTTTTT.

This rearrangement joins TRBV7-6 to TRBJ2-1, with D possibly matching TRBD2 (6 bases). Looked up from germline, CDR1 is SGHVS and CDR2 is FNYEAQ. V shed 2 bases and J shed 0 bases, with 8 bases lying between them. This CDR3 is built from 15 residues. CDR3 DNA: TGTGCCAGCAGCTTATCCGGGGGCTCCTACAATGAGCAGTTCTTC. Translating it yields CASSLSGGSYNEQFF.

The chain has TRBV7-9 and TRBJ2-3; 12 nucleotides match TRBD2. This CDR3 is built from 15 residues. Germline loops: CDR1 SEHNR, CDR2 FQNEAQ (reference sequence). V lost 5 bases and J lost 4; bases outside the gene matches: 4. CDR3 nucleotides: TGTGCCAGCAGCCGACTAGCGGGGGACTCAGATACGCAGTATTTT. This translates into CASSRLAGDSDTQYF.